Following are 17 T cell receptor beta chains from one sample sequenced in a study of blood T cell repertoires in COVID-19. Sequencing was performed with immunoSEQ multiplex PCR; in TCRdb, only in-frame clones are kept and a portion is missing. The table shows roughly 180,000 clones, with 80% to 90% occurring only once. Sequencing was performed on peripheral blood. All receptors come from a man in his sixties or seventies with active or convalescent COVID-19.

This sequence joins TRBV7-2 and TRBJ2-3; 8 nucleotides match TRBD1. Germline V gives CDR1 SGHTA, CDR2 FQGNSA. This CDR3 region has 15 residues. Losses at the gene ends were 2 bases for V and 3 bases for J; bases not matched to a gene: 4. CDR3 nucleotide sequence: TGTGCCAGCAGCTTATGGCAGGGGGCGACAGATACGCAGTATTTT. It is translated as CASSLWQGATDTQYF.

The V call is TRBV11-3, the J call TRBJ2-3; 10 bases agree with TRBD2. The CDR3 is made up of 16 amino acids. Trimming took 4 bases from V and 4 from J; bases not matched to a gene: 8. Germline V gives CDR1 SGHNT, CDR2 YENEEA. The CDR3 DNA reads TGTGCCAGCAGCTCCGACCTAGCGGGAGATGCAGATACGCAGTATTTT. Amino acid sequence: CASSSDLAGDADTQYF.

This chain uses TRBV28 with TRBJ2-1; 8 bases are shared with TRBD2. V gave up 3 bases and J gave up 10 bases; unmatched junction bases: 8. This CDR3 has 14 residues. Germline V CDR1 and CDR2: MDHEN, SYDVKM. The CDR3 coding sequence is TGTGCCAGCAGTTTCCCTACCGGGACTAGGGAGCAGTTCTTC. Residues: CASSFPTGTREQFF.

The chain recombines TRBV3-1 (or the pseudogene TRBV3-2) with TRBJ2-7, with D perhaps TRBD2 (6 bases). CDR3 length: 15 amino acids. Germline assignment: CDR1 LGHDT and CDR2 YNNKEL (reference sequence). Trimming cost V 0 bases and J 3 bases, with 12 bases left between them. The CDR3 DNA reads as TGTGCCAGCAGCCAAGACTGGGGAGCGGGCTACGAGCAGTACTTC. This encodes CASSQDWGAGYEQYF.

The chain recombines TRBV3-1 (or the pseudogene TRBV3-2) with TRBJ1-6; the match to TRBD1 covers 9 bases. CDR1 is LGHDT, CDR2 YNNKEL, per germline (reference sequence). The CDR3 is 13 amino acids. The V and J ends lost 4 bases and 10 bases, in that order; junction bases with no gene match: 2. In DNA form, the CDR3 reads TGTGCCAGCAGCCCAGGACAGGGGTCACCCCTCCACTTT. It yields the protein CASSPGQGSPLHF.

This rearrangement joins TRBV12-3 or TRBV12-4 to TRBJ2-3; no reliable D call. V lost 8 bases and J lost 6, with 6 bases in between. The CDR3 spans 10 residues. For the CDR3, the DNA is TGTGCCAGCGCCGCGGATACGCAGTATTTT. Translating gives CASAADTQYF.

The chain uses TRBV18 and TRBJ2-3; the D is unclear. Germline V gives CDR1 KGHSH, CDR2 LQKENI. V was clipped by 5 bases and J by 0 bases, with 6 bases between them. The CDR3 is 13 residues long. CDR3 amino acids: CASSASSTDTQYF. Written as DNA, the CDR3 is TGTGCCAGCTCAGCGTCTAGCACAGATACGCAGTATTTT.

This clone was picked up a small number of times. This rearrangement joins TRBV5-1 to TRBJ2-3; the D gene is possibly TRBD1 (5 bases). Germline CDR1 reads SGHRS; CDR2 reads YFSETQ. The CDR3 is 15 amino acids. Trimming took off 4 bases at V and 2 bases at J, with 14 bases between the two ends. The CDR3 is CASSRSQGNTDTQYF. In DNA, the CDR3 is TGCGCCAGCAGCCGGAGTCAGGGTAACACAGATACGCAGTATTTT. Full variable domain (remainder filled in from reference TRBV5-1 and TRBJ2-3): KAGVTQTPRYLIKTRGQQVTLSCSPISGHRSVSWYQQTPGQGLQFLFEYFSETQRNKGNFPGRFSGRQFSNSRSEMNVSTLELGDSALYLCASSRSQGNTDTQYFGPGTRLTVL.

In nucleotides, the CDR3 is TGTGCCAGCACCGGGGACTGTTATACCCTCCCTGGGGCCAACGTCCTGACTTTC. This sequence encodes CASTGDCYTLPGANVLTF. The chain employs TRBV6-4 and TRBJ2-6; D perhaps matches TRBD2 (6 bases). The CDR3 loop spans 18 amino acids. Per the germline V gene, CDR1 is MRHNA and CDR2 is SNTAGT. The V gene lost 7 bases and the J gene lost 2 bases, with 21 bases spanning the gap.

With respect to this clone: Other DNA sequences within the sample encode an identical CDR3. This sequence joins TRBV7-9 and TRBJ2-5; 8 bases align to TRBD1. With V trimmed by 3 bases and J by 4 bases, 4 bases remained unmatched. CDR1 is SEHNR and CDR2 is FQNEAQ in the germline V gene (reference sequence). This CDR3 has 14 amino acids. For the CDR3, the DNA is TGTGCCAGCAGCTTGCCAGGGGGCCTAGAGACCCAGTACTTC. This codes for CASSLPGGLETQYF.

The CDR3 sequence is CASSQGAAAPQETQYF. For the CDR3, the DNA is TGCGCCAGCAGCCAGGGGGCGGCGGCCCCACAAGAGACCCAGTACTTC. The J gene is TRBJ2-5, the V gene TRBV5-1, with 8 bases fitting TRBD1. Losses at the gene ends were 4 bases for V and 2 bases for J; bases not matched to a gene: 10. Looked up from germline, CDR1 is SGHRS and CDR2 is YFSETQ. The CDR3 is 16 amino acids. The full variable domain, its missing parts supplied by reference TRBV5-1 and TRBJ2-5, is KAGVTQTPRYLIKTRGQQVTLSCSPISGHRSVSWYQQTPGQGLQFLFEYFSETQRNKGNFPGRFSGRQFSNSRSEMNVSTLELGDSALYLCASSQGAAAPQETQYFGPGTRLLVL.

The chain joins TRBV27 to TRBJ2-2; D not resolved. The CDR3 loop spans 12 amino acids. V gave up 3 bases and J gave up 7 bases, with 6 bases separating them. Germline V CDR1 and CDR2: MNHEY, SMNVEV (reference sequence). The CDR3 protein is CASSFGIGELFF. CDR3 bases: TGTGCCAGCAGTTTCGGTATCGGGGAGCTGTTTTTT.

This clone was recorded a few times. This sequence joins TRBV6-5 and TRBJ2-7; TRBD2 aligns across 13 bases. Trimming took 8 bases from V and 12 from J; bases not matched to a gene: 16. The CDR3 spans 15 residues. The V gene's germline CDR1 is MNHEY and CDR2 SVGAGI. CDR3 region: CASHGRTSGSFTPYF. The DNA for the CDR3 is TGTGCCAGCCACGGGCGGACTAGCGGGAGTTTTACCCCGTACTTC.

The chain employs TRBV18 and TRBJ1-5; no firm D call. Trimming pared 3 bases from V and 9 bases from J, leaving 12 bases between. The CDR3 covers 13 residues. Germline CDR1 is KGHSH and CDR2 is LQKENI. CDR3 protein: CASSPSPIGPQHF. CDR3 coding DNA: TGTGCCAGCTCACCCTCCCCTATCGGGCCCCAGCATTTT.

This clone was observed a handful of times. This chain joins TRBV24-1 and TRBJ2-5, with D possibly matching TRBD2 (6 bases). Germline values: CDR1 KGHDR, CDR2 SFDVKD. Trimming stripped 5 bases from V and 5 bases from J, with 17 bases between. This CDR3 contains 15 residues. CDR3 region: CATSGSPGERETQYF. The CDR3 DNA reads TGTGCCACCAGTGGATCACCGGGAGAAAGGGAGACCCAGTACTTC.

The chain recombines TRBV5-5 with TRBJ2-2; 9 nucleotides align to TRBD1. The CDR3 length is 17 residues. Trimming cost V 0 bases and J 7 bases; bases outside gene matches: 10. The V gene's germline CDR1 is SGHKS and CDR2 YYEKEE (reference sequence). This CDR3 reads CASSLDLGTGLIGELFF. As DNA, the CDR3 is TGTGCCAGCAGCTTGGATTTGGGGACAGGGTTGATCGGGGAGCTGTTTTTT.

This clone was observed once. This chain joins TRBV6-6 and TRBJ2-2, with 10 bases matching TRBD2. Losses at the gene ends were 6 bases for V and 2 bases for J; bases not matched to a gene: 18. CDR3 size: 20 residues. In germline, CDR1 is MNHNY, CDR2 SVGAGI (reference sequence). The CDR3 protein is CASSPGLAGDRLTNTGELFF. In DNA form, the CDR3 reads TGTGCCAGCAGCCCAGGCCTAGCGGGAGACCGACTTACTAACACCGGGGAGCTGTTTTTT.